This T cell receptor (beta chain) was recorded in a study of control samples from healthy donors and cancer patients. Trimming cost V 3 bases and J 7 bases; bases outside gene matches: 12. CDR1 is KGHDR, CDR2 SFDVKD, per germline. The CDR3 extends over 17 amino acids. Here immunoSEQ multiplex PCR was the method, and the copy in TCRdb shows in-frame clones only, minus some. The sample includes roughly 100,000 clones, 85% to 90% of them seen just once. The chain recombines TRBV24-1 with TRBJ2-5, with 11 bases fitting TRBD2. This clonotype originated in a man in his 60s with lung cancer. The sample was PBMCs. The CDR3 region is CATSDPLAGAGAGTQYF. The DNA for the CDR3 is TGTGCCACCAGTGATCCACTAGCGGGGGCCGGGGCAGGGACCCAGTACTTC.